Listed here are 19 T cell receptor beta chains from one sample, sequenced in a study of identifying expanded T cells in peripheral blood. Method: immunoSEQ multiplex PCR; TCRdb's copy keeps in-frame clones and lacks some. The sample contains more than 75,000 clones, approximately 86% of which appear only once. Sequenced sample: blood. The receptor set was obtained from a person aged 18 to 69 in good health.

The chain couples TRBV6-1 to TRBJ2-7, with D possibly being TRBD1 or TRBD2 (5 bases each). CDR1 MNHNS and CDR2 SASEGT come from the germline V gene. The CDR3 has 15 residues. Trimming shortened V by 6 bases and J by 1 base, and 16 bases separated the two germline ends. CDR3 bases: TGTGCCAGCAGCGTCGGGGCAGGTAGATCCTACGAGCAGTACTTC. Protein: CASSVGAGRSYEQYF.

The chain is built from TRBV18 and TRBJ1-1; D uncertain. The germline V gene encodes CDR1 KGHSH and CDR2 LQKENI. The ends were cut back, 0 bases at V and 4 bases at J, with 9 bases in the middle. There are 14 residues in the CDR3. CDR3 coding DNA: TGTGCCAGCTCACCACCCTCCGTGTCCACTGAAGCTTTCTTT. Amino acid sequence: CASSPPSVSTEAFF.

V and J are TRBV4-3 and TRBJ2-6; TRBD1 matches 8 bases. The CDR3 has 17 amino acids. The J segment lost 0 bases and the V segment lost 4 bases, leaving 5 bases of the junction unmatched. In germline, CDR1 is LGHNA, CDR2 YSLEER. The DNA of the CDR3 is TGCGCCAGCAGCCGGGACAGGAGAAACTCTGGGGCCAACGTCCTGACTTTC. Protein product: CASSRDRRNSGANVLTF.

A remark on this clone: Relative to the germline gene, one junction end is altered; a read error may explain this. This CDR3 reads CASKGSGGVNQPQHF. CDR3 DNA sequence: TGTGCCAGTAAAGGCTCAGGGGGCGTAAATCAGCCCCAACATTTT. The rearrangement uses TRBV19 and TRBJ1-5; 8 nucleotides line up with TRBD1. This CDR3 has 15 residues. Germline V gene sequence: CDR1 LNHDA, CDR2 SQIVND (reference sequence).

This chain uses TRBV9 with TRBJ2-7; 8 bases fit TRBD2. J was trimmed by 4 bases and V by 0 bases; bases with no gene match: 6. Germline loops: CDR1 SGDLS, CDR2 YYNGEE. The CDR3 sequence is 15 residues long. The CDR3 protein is CASSVGGGGSYEQYF. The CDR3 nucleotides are TGTGCCAGCAGCGTAGGAGGCGGGGGGTCTTACGAGCAGTACTTC.

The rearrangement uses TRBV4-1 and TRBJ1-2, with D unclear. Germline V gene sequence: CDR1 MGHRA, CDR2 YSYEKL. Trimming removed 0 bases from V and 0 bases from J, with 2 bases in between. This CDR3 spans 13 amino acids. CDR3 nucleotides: TGCGCCAGCAGCCAAGAGTCTAACTATGGCTACACCTTC. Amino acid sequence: CASSQESNYGYTF.

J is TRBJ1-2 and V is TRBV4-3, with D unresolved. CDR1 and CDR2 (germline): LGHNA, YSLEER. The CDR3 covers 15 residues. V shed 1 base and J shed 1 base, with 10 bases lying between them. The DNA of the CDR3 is TGCGCCAGCAGCCAAGGGATCGGTCTTAACTATGGCTACACCTTC. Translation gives CASSQGIGLNYGYTF.

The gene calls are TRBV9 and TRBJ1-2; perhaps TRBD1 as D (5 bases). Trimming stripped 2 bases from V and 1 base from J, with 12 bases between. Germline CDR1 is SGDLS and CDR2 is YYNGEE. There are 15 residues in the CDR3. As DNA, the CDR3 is TGTGCCAGCAGCGTCGCCGGGGCCTATAACTATGGCTACACCTTC. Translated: CASSVAGAYNYGYTF.

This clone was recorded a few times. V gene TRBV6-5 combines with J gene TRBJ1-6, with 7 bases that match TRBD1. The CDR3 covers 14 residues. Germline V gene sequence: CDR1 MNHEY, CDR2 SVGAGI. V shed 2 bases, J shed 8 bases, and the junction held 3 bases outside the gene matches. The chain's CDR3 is CASSYGRGDSPLHF. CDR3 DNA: TGTGCCAGCAGTTACGGCAGGGGGGATTCACCCCTCCACTTT.

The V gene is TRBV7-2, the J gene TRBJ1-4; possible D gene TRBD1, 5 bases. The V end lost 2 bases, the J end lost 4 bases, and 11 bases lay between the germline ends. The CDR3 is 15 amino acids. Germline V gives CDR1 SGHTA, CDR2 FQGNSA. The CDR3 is CASSLSWGNNEKLFF. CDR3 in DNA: TGTGCCAGCAGCTTAAGTTGGGGCAATAATGAAAAACTGTTTTTT.

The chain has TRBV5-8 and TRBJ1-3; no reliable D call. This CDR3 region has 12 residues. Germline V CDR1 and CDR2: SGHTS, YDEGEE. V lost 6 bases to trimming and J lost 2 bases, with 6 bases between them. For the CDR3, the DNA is TGTGCCAGCAAAATTACTGGAAACACCATATATTTT. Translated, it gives CASKITGNTIYF.

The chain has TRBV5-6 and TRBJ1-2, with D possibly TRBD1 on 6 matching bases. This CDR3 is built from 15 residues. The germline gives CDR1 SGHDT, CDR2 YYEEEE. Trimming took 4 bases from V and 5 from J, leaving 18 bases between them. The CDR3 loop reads CASSQTSGQMYGYTF. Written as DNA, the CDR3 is TGTGCCAGCAGCCAGACTTCTGGACAGATGTATGGCTACACCTTC.

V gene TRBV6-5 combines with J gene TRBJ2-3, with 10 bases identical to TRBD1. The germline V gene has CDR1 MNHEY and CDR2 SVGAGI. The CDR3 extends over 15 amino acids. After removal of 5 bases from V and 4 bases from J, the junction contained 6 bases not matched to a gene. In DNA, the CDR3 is TGTGCCAGCAGTCTGACAGGGGGCGCGGCAGATACGCAGTATTTT. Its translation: CASSLTGGAADTQYF.

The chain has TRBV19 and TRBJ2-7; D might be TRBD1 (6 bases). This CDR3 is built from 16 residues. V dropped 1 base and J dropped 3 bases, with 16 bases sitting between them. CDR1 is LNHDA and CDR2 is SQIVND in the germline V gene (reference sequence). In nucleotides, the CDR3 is TGTGCCAGTAGTATAGCCACCTCAGGGGTCTTCTACGAGCAGTACTTC. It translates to CASSIATSGVFYEQYF.

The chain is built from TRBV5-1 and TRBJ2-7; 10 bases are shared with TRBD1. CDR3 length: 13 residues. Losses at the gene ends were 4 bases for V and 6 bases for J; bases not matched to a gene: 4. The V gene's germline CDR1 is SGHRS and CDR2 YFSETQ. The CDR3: CASSPGQGFEQYF. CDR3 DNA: TGCGCCAGCAGCCCGGGACAGGGGTTCGAGCAGTACTTC. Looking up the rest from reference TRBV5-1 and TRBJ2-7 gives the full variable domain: KAGVTQTPRYLIKTRGQQVTLSCSPISGHRSVSWYQQTPGQGLQFLFEYFSETQRNKGNFPGRFSGRQFSNSRSEMNVSTLELGDSALYLCASSPGQGFEQYFGPGTRLTVT.

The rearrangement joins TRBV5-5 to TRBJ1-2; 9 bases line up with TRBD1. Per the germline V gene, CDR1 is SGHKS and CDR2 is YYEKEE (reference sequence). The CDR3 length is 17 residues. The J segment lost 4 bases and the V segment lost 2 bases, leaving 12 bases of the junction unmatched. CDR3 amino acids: CASSFMGQGSWGYGYTF. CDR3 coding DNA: TGTGCCAGCAGCTTCATGGGACAGGGTAGCTGGGGCTATGGCTACACCTTC. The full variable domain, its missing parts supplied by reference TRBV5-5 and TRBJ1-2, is DAGVTQSPTHLIKTRGQQVTLRCSPISGHKSVSWYQQVLGQGPQFIFQYYEKEERGRGNFPDRFSARQFPNYSSELNVNALLLGDSALYLCASSFMGQGSWGYGYTFGSGTRLTVV.

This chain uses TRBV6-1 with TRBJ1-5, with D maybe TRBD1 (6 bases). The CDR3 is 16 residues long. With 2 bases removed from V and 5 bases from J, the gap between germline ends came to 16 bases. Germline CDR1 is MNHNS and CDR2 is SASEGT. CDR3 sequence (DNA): TGTGCCAGCAGTGAAAGGCAGTTACAGGGCGATCAGCCCCAGCATTTT. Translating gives CASSERQLQGDQPQHF.

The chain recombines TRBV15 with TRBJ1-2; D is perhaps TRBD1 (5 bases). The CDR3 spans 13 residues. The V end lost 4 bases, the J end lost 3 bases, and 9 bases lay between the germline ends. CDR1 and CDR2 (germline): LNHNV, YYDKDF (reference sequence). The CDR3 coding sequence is TGTGCCACCAGCACAGGGACGGACTATGGCTACACCTTC. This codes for CATSTGTDYGYTF.

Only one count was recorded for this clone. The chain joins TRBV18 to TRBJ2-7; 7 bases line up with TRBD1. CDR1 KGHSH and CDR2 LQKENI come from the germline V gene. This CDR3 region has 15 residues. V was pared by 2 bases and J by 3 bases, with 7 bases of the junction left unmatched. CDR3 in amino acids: CASSPVRAGGYEQYF. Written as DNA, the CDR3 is TGTGCCAGCTCACCAGTGAGGGCAGGGGGCTACGAGCAGTACTTC.